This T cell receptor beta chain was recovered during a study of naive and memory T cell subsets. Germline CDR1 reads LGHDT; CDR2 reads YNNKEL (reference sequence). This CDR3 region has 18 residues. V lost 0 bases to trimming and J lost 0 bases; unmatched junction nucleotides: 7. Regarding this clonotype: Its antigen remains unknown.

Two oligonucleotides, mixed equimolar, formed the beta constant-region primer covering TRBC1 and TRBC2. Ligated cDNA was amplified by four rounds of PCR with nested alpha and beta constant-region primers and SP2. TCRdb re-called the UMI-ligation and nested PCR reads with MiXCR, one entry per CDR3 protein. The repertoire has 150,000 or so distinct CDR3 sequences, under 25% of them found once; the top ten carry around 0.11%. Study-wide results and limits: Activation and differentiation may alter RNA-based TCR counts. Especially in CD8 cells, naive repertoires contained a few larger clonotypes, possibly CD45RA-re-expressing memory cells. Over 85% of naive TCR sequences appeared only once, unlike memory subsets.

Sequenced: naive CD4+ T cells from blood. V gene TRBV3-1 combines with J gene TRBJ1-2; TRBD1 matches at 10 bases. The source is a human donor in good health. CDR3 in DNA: TGTGCCAGCAGCCAAGATCGGGACAGGGGCCGTTCTAACTATGGCTACACCTTC. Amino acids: CASSQDRDRGRSNYGYTF.